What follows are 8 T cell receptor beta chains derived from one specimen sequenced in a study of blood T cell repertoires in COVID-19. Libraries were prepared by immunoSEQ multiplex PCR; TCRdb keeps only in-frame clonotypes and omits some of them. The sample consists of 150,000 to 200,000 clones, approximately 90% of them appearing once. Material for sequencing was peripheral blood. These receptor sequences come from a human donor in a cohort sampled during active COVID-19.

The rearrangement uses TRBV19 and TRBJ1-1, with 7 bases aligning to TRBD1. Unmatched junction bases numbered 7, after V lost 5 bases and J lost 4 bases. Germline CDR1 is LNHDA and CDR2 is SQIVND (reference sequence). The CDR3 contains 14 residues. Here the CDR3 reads CASSGDRGGTEAFF. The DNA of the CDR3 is TGTGCCAGTAGTGGGGACAGAGGAGGCACTGAAGCTTTCTTT.

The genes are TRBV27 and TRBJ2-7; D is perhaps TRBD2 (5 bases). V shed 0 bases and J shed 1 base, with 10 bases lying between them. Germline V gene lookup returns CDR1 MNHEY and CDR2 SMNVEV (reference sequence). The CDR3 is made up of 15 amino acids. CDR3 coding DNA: TGTGCCAGCAGTTTATCCCGGACGGGATCCTACGAGCAGTACTTC. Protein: CASSLSRTGSYEQYF.

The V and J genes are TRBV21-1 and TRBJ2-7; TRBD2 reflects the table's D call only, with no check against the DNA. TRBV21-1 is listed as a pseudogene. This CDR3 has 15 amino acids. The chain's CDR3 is CASSPPRSSSYEQYF. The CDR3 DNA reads TGTGCCAGCAGCCCCCCTAGGTCCTCCTCCTACGAGCAGTACTTC.

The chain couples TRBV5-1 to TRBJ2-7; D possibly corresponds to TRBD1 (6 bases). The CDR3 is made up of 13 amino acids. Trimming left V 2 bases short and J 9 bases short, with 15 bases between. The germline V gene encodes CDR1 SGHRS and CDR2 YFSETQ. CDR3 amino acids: CASSLNRDPVQYF. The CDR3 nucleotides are TGCGCCAGCAGCTTAAACAGGGATCCGGTGCAGTACTTC.

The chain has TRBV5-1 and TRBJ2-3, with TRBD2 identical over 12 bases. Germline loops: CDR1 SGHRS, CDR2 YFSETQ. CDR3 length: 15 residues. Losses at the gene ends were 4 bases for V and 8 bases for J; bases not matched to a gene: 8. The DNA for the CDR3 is TGCGCCAGCAGCAACCCTAGCGGGGGGGCCGGTACGCAGTATTTT. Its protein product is CASSNPSGGAGTQYF.

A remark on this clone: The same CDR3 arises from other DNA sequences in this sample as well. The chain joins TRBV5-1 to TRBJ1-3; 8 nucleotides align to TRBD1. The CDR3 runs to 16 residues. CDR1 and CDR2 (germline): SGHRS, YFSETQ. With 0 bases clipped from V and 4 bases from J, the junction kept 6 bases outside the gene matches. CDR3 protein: CASSLDGQGQGNTIYF. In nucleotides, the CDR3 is TGCGCCAGCAGCTTGGATGGACAGGGTCAAGGAAACACCATATATTTT.

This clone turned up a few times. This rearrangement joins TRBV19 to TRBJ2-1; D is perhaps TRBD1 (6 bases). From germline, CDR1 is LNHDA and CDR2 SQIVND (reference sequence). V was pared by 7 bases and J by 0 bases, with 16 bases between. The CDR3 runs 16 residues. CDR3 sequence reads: CASMDSSGFSYNEQFF. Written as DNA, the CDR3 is TGTGCCAGTATGGACAGTAGTGGATTCTCCTACAATGAGCAGTTCTTC.

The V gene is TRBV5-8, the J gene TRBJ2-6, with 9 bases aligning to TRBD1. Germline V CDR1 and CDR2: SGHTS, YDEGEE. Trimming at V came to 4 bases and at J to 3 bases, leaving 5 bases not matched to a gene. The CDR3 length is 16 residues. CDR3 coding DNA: TGTGCCAGCAGCACCTACAGGGGGCTTGGGGCCAACGTCCTGACTTTC. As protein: CASSTYRGLGANVLTF.